This T cell receptor (beta chain) was found in a study of T cell responses to AZD1222 COVID-19 vaccine. Note on this clone: Its antigen is still unknown.

Findings and limits, study-wide: Increased Spike-specific TCR breadth and depth were observed after two AZD1222 doses.

Repertoires were generated with immunoSEQ multiplex PCR, while TCRdb's copy carries only in-frame clones and drops some. The repertoire holds roughly 82,000 clones, with around 84% as singletons. V was trimmed by 5 bases and J by 10 bases, leaving 15 bases between them. Germline V CDR1 and CDR2: MDHEN, SYDVKM. The CDR3 length is 14 residues. The chain joins TRBV28 to TRBJ1-6, with a possible D match to TRBD1 (6 bases). The sequencing here drew on peripheral blood, taken on day 0 of AZD1222 vaccination. The sequence derives from an adult in good health. The CDR3 protein is CASSLGDTWSPLHF. CDR3 nucleotide sequence: TGTGCCAGCAGTCTGGGGGACACATGGTCACCCCTCCACTTT.